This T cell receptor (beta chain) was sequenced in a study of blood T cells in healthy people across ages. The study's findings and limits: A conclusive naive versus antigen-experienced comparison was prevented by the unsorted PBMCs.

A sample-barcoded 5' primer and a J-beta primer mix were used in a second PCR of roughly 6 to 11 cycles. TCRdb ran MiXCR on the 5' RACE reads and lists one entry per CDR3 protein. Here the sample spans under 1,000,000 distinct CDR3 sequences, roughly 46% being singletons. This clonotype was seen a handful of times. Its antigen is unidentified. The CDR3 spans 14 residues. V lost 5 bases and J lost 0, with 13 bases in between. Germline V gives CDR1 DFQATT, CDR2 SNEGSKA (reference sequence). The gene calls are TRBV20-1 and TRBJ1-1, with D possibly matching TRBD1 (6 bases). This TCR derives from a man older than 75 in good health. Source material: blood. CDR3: CSASYRVMNTEAFF. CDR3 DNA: TGCAGTGCTTCCTACAGGGTTATGAACACTGAAGCTTTCTTT.